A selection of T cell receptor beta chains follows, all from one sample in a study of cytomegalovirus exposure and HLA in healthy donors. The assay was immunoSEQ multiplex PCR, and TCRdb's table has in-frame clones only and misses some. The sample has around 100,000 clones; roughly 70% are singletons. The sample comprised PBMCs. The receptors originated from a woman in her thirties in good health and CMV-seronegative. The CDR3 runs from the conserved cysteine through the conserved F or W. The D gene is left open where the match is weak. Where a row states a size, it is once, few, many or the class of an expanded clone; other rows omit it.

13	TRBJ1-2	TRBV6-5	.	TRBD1	TGTGCCAGCAGTTCGACAGGGGCGGGAGGCTACACCTTC	CASSSTGAGGYTF
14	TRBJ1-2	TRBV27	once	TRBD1	TGTGCCAGCAGAGACGGGACAGCTCCCTATGGCTACACCTTC	CASRDGTAPYGYTF
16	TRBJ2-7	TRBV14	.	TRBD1	TGTGCCAGCAGCCCGCGGGGACAGGGGGGCTTCTACGAGCAGTACTTC	CASSPRGQGGFYEQYF
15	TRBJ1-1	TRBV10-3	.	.	TGTGCCATCAGTCGGGAGGGAGGGAGCGACACTGAAGCTTTCTTT	CAISREGGSDTEAFF
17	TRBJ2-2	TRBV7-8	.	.	TGTGCCAGCAGCTTAGCGATAGGGGGAAGCAACACCGGGGAGCTGTTTTTT	CASSLAIGGSNTGELFF
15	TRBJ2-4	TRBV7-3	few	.	TGTGCCAGCAGCTTCCGAGGGGGGGCTCGGGACATTCAGTACTTC	CASSFRGGARDIQYF
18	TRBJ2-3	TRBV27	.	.	TGTGCCAGCAGCCTATCCCCTAGTTTATTCGGATTTGCAGATACGCAGTATTTT	CASSLSPSLFGFADTQYF
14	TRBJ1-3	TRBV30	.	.	TGTGCCTGGAGTGTAGGGGGATCTGGAAACACCGTATATTTT	CAWSVGGSGNTVYF
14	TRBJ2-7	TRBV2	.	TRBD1	TGTGCCAGCACTTTTGGACAGGGGAGAAGCGAACAGTACTTC	CASTFGQGRSEQYF
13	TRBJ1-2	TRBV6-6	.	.	TGTGCCAGCAGCCTACTCGAGGGTGGAGGCTACACCTTC	CASSLLEGGGYTF
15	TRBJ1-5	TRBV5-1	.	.	TGCGCCAGCAGCCAGGGTCCAGGCTACTCCCAGCCCCAGCATTTT	CASSQGPGYSQPQHF
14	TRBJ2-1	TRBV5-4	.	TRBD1	TGTGCCAGCAGCTCGGACAGGGGGCATAATGAGCAGTTCTTC	CASSSDRGHNEQFF
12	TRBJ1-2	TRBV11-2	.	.	TGTGCCAGCAGCCCCTCTAACTATGGCTACACCTTC	CASSPSNYGYTF
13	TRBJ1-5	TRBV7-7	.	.	TGTGCTAGCAGCTTAGATCCAGGCCAGCCCCAGCATTTT	CASSLDPGQPQHF
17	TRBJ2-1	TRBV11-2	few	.	TGTGCCAGCAGCATCAGGGGTTTGGGAGGGCAGGACAATGAGCAGTTCTTC	CASSIRGLGGQDNEQFF
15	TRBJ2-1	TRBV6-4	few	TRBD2	TGTGCCAGCAGCTTCCTAGCGGGGGAAGGCGATGAGCAGTTCTTC	CASSFLAGEGDEQFF
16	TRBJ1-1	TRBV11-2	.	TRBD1	TGTGCCAGCAGCTCACAGGGGGCTGGGAAGAACACTGAAGCTTTCTTT	CASSSQGAGKNTEAFF
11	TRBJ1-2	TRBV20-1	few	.	TGCAGTGCTACCGGGTTCTATGGCTACACCTTC	CSATGFYGYTF
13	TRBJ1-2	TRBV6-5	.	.	TGTGCCAGCAGTTACAAGGGGGTAGGTGGCTACACCTTC	CASSYKGVGGYTF
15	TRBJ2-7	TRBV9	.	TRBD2	TGTGCCAGCAGCGTCGGCGGGGGGCCTGACTACGAGCAGTACTTC	CASSVGGGPDYEQYF
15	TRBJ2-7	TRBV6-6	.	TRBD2	TGTGCCAGCAGTTGGGGGACTAGCGGGATAAACGAGCAGTACTTC	CASSWGTSGINEQYF
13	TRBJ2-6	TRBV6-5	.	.	TGTGCCAGCCGGACCCGGGGGTACGACGTCCTGACTTTC	CASRTRGYDVLTF
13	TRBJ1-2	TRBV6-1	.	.	TGTGCCAGCACGCGGATTTTAAACTATGGCTACACCTTC	CASTRILNYGYTF
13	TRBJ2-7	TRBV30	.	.	TGTGCCTGGGGACAGCGAATTGACTACGAGCAGTACTTC	CAWGQRIDYEQYF
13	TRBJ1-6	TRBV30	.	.	TGTGCCTGGAGTCGGCAGGGGAATTCACCCCTCCACTTT	CAWSRQGNSPLHF
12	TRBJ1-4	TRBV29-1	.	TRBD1	TGCAGCGTCGGACAGGATGAGGGAAAACTGTTTTTT	CSVGQDEGKLFF
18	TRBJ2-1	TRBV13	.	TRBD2	TGTGCCAGCAGCCCCCGCCCCAAGACTAGCGGGGGATACAATGAGCAGTTCTTC	CASSPRPKTSGGYNEQFF
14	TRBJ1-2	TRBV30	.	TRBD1	TGTGCCTGGAGTGGCAGGACAGGGCTGCGTGGCTACACCTTC	CAWSGRTGLRGYTF
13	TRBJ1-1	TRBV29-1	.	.	TGCAGCGTGATCGACTCCCCGAGGCCTGAAGCTTTCTTT	CSVIDSPRPEAFF
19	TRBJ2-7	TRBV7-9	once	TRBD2	TGTGCCAGCAGGCAAGGCCCTAGCGGGAGGGGTAGTGAGCCCTACGAGCAGTACTTC	CASRQGPSGRGSEPYEQYF
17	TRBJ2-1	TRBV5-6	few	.	TGTGCCAGCAGCTTGTTGTCCCGGAGGGCGGAGATTGGAGAGCAGTTCTTC	CASSLLSRRAEIGEQFF
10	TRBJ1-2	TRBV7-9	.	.	TGTTCCAGCAGCCAATATGGCTACACCTTC	CSSSQYGYTF
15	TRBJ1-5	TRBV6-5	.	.	TGTGCCTCAAGAAAGGACAGAAATAGCAATCAGCCCCAGCATTTT	CASRKDRNSNQPQHF
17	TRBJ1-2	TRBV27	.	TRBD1	TGTGCCAGCAGTTTCCGAGGGGGACAGGACCCATTCTATGGCTACACCTTC	CASSFRGGQDPFYGYTF
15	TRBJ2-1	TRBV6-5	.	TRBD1	TGTGCCAGCAGTTGGGGGACAGCCTCCTACAATGAGCAGTTCTTC	CASSWGTASYNEQFF
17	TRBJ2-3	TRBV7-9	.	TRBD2	TGTGCCAGCAGCTTACGGGGAGCGGGAGACCCCCGGGATACGCAGTATTTT	CASSLRGAGDPRDTQYF
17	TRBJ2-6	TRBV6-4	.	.	TGTGCCAGCAGTGACTCACTGGACAGCTCTGGGGCCAACGTCCTGACTTTC	CASSDSLDSSGANVLTF
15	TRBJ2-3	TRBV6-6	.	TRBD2	TGTGCCAGCAGTTACTGGGACCGGGGAGGGAATACGCAGTATTTT	CASSYWDRGGNTQYF